These 31 T cell receptor beta chains share one sample of origin, sequenced in a study of cytomegalovirus exposure and HLA in healthy donors. Using immunoSEQ multiplex PCR, the repertoire was profiled, and TCRdb retains in-frame clones only, with some absent. In the table there are about 300,000 clones, roughly 90% of which are singletons. Input material: PBMCs. The receptors shown here come from a woman aged 18-29 years in good health and CMV-seronegative.

The rearrangement links TRBV30 to TRBJ1-1; the match to TRBD1 covers 7 bases. CDR1 GTSNPN and CDR2 SVGIG come from the germline V gene (reference sequence). J was trimmed by 4 bases and V by 0 bases; bases with no gene match: 11. The CDR3 runs 16 residues. The CDR3, as DNA: TGTGCCTGGAGTGTAGACAGGGCCCCTCGGGGCACTGAAGCTTTCTTT. It is translated as CAWSVDRAPRGTEAFF.

The V call is TRBV23-1, the J call TRBJ2-1; weak D call: TRBD2 (6 bases). TRBV23-1 is known as an ORF, though its function is uncertain. The CDR3 spans 15 residues. The V end was cut by 0 bases, the J end by 8 bases, with 14 bases between. The chain's CDR3 is CASSQSDGSGDEQFF. CDR3 nucleotides: TGCGCCAGCAGTCAATCGGACGGGAGTGGGGATGAGCAGTTCTTC.

The J gene is TRBJ1-1, the V gene TRBV19; 9 bases match TRBD1. The CDR3 totals 16 residues. V was clipped by 3 bases and J by 4 bases; unmatched bases: 9. The V gene's germline CDR1 is LNHDA and CDR2 SQIVND (reference sequence). The CDR3 spells CASSILSGQGSTEAFF. CDR3 DNA: TGTGCCAGTAGTATCCTATCGGGACAGGGCTCCACTGAAGCTTTCTTT.

This chain links TRBV5-1 with TRBJ1-5; possible D gene TRBD1, 6 bases. V was clipped by 4 bases and J by 0 bases, with 11 bases between them. The CDR3 consists of 15 residues. The germline V gene encodes CDR1 SGHRS and CDR2 YFSETQ. CDR3 coding DNA: TGCGCCAGCAGCCTAACAGGGAATAGCAATCAGCCCCAGCATTTT. Protein: CASSLTGNSNQPQHF.

This chain joins TRBV29-1 and TRBJ2-7; TRBD1 matches 9 bases. The CDR3 spans 14 residues. V dropped 4 bases and J dropped 2; count of bases not matched to a gene: 6. CDR1 and CDR2 (germline): SQVTM, ANQGSEA. CDR3 in amino acids: CSVGPGQGPYEQYF. The DNA for the CDR3 is TGCAGCGTTGGGCCGGGACAGGGCCCCTACGAGCAGTACTTC.

The chain carries TRBV5-6 and TRBJ1-1; 7 nucleotides line up with TRBD1. Germline CDR1 SGHDT, CDR2 YYEEEE. The trim removed 3 bases at V and 5 bases at J, leaving 7 bases unmatched. CDR3 length equals 14 residues. DNA of the CDR3: TGTGCCAGCAGCTACGACAGGGCGGAAACTGAAGCTTTCTTT. Protein: CASSYDRAETEAFF.

The CDR3, as DNA: TGCGCCAGCAGCTTGGATCAGGCGAACACTGAAGCTTTCTTT. Translating gives CASSLDQANTEAFF. V usage is TRBV5-1 and J usage is TRBJ1-1; D is undetermined. V was cut by 0 bases and J by 1 base, with 7 bases left in between. The CDR3 extends over 14 amino acids. In germline, CDR1 is SGHRS, CDR2 YFSETQ.

The gene calls are TRBV15 and TRBJ2-7; a weak D match, TRBD2 (6 bases). This CDR3 region has 14 residues. The V end was cut by 0 bases, the J end by 6 bases, with 12 bases between. Looked up from germline, CDR1 is LNHNV and CDR2 is YYDKDF (reference sequence). CDR3 residues: CATSRDLARGEQYF. The CDR3 DNA is TGTGCCACCAGCAGAGATCTAGCGAGAGGCGAGCAGTACTTC. The full variable domain, with the rest looked up from reference TRBV15 and TRBJ2-7, is DAMVIQNPRYQVTQFGKPVTLSCSQTLNHNVMYWYQQKSSQAPKLLFHYYDKDFNNEADTPDNFQSRRPNTSFCFLDIRSPGLGDTAMYLCATSRDLARGEQYFGPGTRLTVT.

V usage is TRBV6-1 and J usage is TRBJ1-1; D ambiguous. V was cut by 10 bases and J by 11 bases, with 20 bases left in between. Germline CDR1 MNHNS, CDR2 SASEGT. The CDR3 extends over 12 amino acids. The CDR3 DNA sequence: TGTGCCACCATTCTATTTGGGCAGTTGGCTTTCTTT. It specifies CATILFGQLAFF.

This clone was seen a handful of times. The chain combines TRBV6-4 with TRBJ1-1, with 8 bases fitting TRBD1. The germline gives CDR1 MRHNA, CDR2 SNTAGT. The CDR3 totals 16 residues. The J segment lost 1 base and the V segment lost 2 bases, leaving 6 bases of the junction unmatched. The CDR3 reads CASSDRPGQGNTEAFF. The CDR3, as DNA: TGTGCCAGCAGTGACCGTCCAGGACAGGGGAACACTGAAGCTTTCTTT.

The chain joins TRBV6-1 to TRBJ2-7; D is perhaps TRBD2 (5 bases). This CDR3 is built from 10 residues. The V gene's germline CDR1 is MNHNS and CDR2 SASEGT. The CDR3 sequence is CGGSRNEQYF. The CDR3 DNA reads as TGTGGCGGGTCGAGGAACGAGCAGTACTTC.

The CDR3 bases are TGTGCCAGCAGCCGGGACAGGGGGGCCTATGGCTACACCTTC. Amino acid sequence: CASSRDRGAYGYTF. The chain links TRBV5-4 to TRBJ1-2; 11 bases fit TRBD1. Losses at the gene ends were 4 bases for V and 4 bases for J; bases not matched to a gene: 3. This CDR3 is 14 amino acids long. Germline assignment: CDR1 SGHNT and CDR2 YYREEE (reference sequence).

This clone was counted only a few times. In DNA, the CDR3 is TGTGCCAGCAGTGATTCAGGGCGGAATCAGCCCCAGCATTTT. Protein product: CASSDSGRNQPQHF. The chain has TRBV2 and TRBJ1-5; possible D gene TRBD1, 5 bases. V lost 3 bases and J lost 4, with 10 bases in between. CDR1 and CDR2 from the germline V gene are SNHLY and FYNNEI. This CDR3 region has 14 residues.

The chain is built from TRBV7-2 and TRBJ1-3, with 9 bases that match TRBD1. Germline V CDR1 and CDR2: SGHTA, FQGNSA. The CDR3 sequence is 15 residues long. Unmatched junction bases numbered 6, after V lost 2 bases and J lost 7 bases. CDR3 amino acids: CASSLQTGGGNTIYF. DNA of the CDR3: TGTGCCAGCAGCTTACAGACAGGGGGAGGGAACACCATATATTTT.

The chain couples TRBV5-1 to TRBJ2-5; D gene unclear. Trimming removed 0 bases from V and 2 bases from J, with 8 bases in between. The CDR3 sequence is 14 residues long. Germline V CDR1 and CDR2: SGHRS, YFSETQ. For the CDR3, the DNA is TGCGCCAGCAGCTTGGCTCAGGAACAAGAGACCCAGTACTTC. It translates to CASSLAQEQETQYF.

Here the CDR3 reads CASSLDRVLVQPQHF. In DNA form, the CDR3 reads TGTGCCAGCAGTTTAGACAGAGTTCTGGTCCAGCCCCAGCATTTT. The gene calls are TRBV2 and TRBJ1-5, with D perhaps matching TRBD1 (5 bases). Germline loops: CDR1 SNHLY, CDR2 FYNNEI. With 5 bases removed from V and 7 bases from J, the gap between germline ends came to 18 bases. The CDR3 is 15 residues long.

The chain joins TRBV5-1 to TRBJ1-5; TRBD1 might be the D (5 bases). V dropped 4 bases and J dropped 5 bases, with 10 bases sitting between them. The CDR3 length is 13 residues. The germline V gene encodes CDR1 SGHRS and CDR2 YFSETQ. CDR3 coding DNA: TGCGCCAGCAGCAGGTCGGGGGATCAGCCCCAGCATTTT. It translates to CASSRSGDQPQHF.

The rearrangement uses TRBV19 and TRBJ2-5, with D tentatively TRBD2 (6 bases). CDR1 and CDR2 (germline): LNHDA, SQIVND (reference sequence). Trimming took off 9 bases at V and 1 base at J, with 15 bases between the two ends. The CDR3 totals 14 residues. The CDR3 DNA reads as TGTGCCAGCGGGGCGGGGTCATTCCAAGAGACCCAGTACTTC. This codes for CASGAGSFQETQYF.

V usage is TRBV2 and J usage is TRBJ2-7; tentative D call: TRBD1 (6 bases). The V end was cut by 5 bases, the J end by 3 bases, with 17 bases between. Germline V gene sequence: CDR1 SNHLY, CDR2 FYNNEI. The length of the CDR3 is 15 residues. CDR3 in amino acids: CASSPDRNRIYEQYF. CDR3 bases: TGTGCCAGCAGTCCCGACAGGAATAGGATCTACGAGCAGTACTTC. Supplemented by reference TRBV2 and TRBJ2-7, the full variable domain reads EPEVTQTPSHQVTQMGQEVILRCVPISNHLYFYWYRQILGQKVEFLVSFYNNEISEKSEIFDDQFSVERPDGSNFTLKIRSTKLEDSAMYFCASSPDRNRIYEQYFGPGTRLTVT.

This clone has only one observation. The chain couples TRBV13 to TRBJ1-2; the D gene is possibly TRBD1 (5 bases). Germline-derived CDR1 and CDR2 are PRHDT and FYEKMQ (reference sequence). V was pared by 6 bases and J by 5 bases, with 13 bases between. This CDR3 comprises 13 residues. The CDR3 DNA follows: TGTGCCAGCAGTCCCGGGGGGGGGTATGGCTACACCTTC. It translates to CASSPGGGYGYTF.

In this sample, this clone turned up once. This chain connects TRBV28 to TRBJ1-1, with 10 positions matching TRBD1. In germline, CDR1 is MDHEN, CDR2 SYDVKM. The CDR3 consists of 15 residues. The V gene end was trimmed by 8 bases and the J gene end by 3 bases; junction bases not matched to a gene: 9. CDR3 amino acids: CASSTGGASDTEAFF. Written as DNA, the CDR3 is TGTGCCAGCTCGACAGGGGGCGCATCGGACACTGAAGCTTTCTTT.

This chain joins TRBV13 and TRBJ2-3; 8 nucleotides line up with TRBD1. The CDR3 sequence is 21 residues long. Germline V gene lookup returns CDR1 PRHDT and CDR2 FYEKMQ (reference sequence). V lost 1 base to trimming and J lost 4 bases; unmatched junction nucleotides: 22. CDR3 bases: TGTGCCAGCAGCTTAGTGTTCAGGGGGCGCGGAGGGGTTAGGGCCCCAGATACGCAGTATTTT. This translates into CASSLVFRGRGGVRAPDTQYF.

The CDR3: CASSEWGQGPSYEQYF. DNA of the CDR3: TGTGCCAGCAGTGAATGGGGACAGGGGCCCTCCTACGAGCAGTACTTC. The genes are TRBV2 and TRBJ2-7, with 10 bases fitting TRBD1. Trimming cost V 2 bases and J 0 bases; bases outside gene matches: 4. The germline CDR1 and CDR2 sequences are SNHLY and FYNNEI. This CDR3 is 16 amino acids long.

This chain connects TRBV2 to TRBJ2-1; D unclear. Deletions cut 5 bases from V and 5 bases from J, with 7 bases between. CDR1 SNHLY and CDR2 FYNNEI come from the germline V gene. The CDR3 contains 12 residues. Here the CDR3 reads CASSRIDNEQFF. Here the CDR3 DNA reads TGTGCCAGCAGTCGTATAGACAATGAGCAGTTCTTC. Drawing the rest from reference TRBV2 and TRBJ2-1, the complete variable domain is EPEVTQTPSHQVTQMGQEVILRCVPISNHLYFYWYRQILGQKVEFLVSFYNNEISEKSEIFDDQFSVERPDGSNFTLKIRSTKLEDSAMYFCASSRIDNEQFFGPGTRLTVL.

This chain connects TRBV28 to TRBJ2-1, with 8 bases identical to TRBD2. This CDR3 contains 15 residues. With 7 bases clipped from V and 7 bases from J, the junction kept 12 bases outside the gene matches. From germline, CDR1 is MDHEN and CDR2 SYDVKM. The CDR3 is CASIASGPGRNEQFF. CDR3 nucleotide sequence: TGTGCCAGCATCGCTAGCGGGCCGGGAAGAAATGAGCAGTTCTTC.

J is TRBJ2-3 and V is TRBV7-2; 10 positions match TRBD2. The J segment lost 2 bases and the V segment lost 4 bases, leaving 3 bases of the junction unmatched. CDR1 SGHTA and CDR2 FQGNSA come from the germline V gene. CDR3 length: 15 residues. The CDR3 sequence is CASSWGLAYTDTQYF. The DNA for the CDR3 is TGTGCCAGCAGCTGGGGACTAGCGTACACAGATACGCAGTATTTT.

The V call is TRBV10-1, the J call TRBJ2-3; weak D call: TRBD1 (5 bases). CDR3 length equals 15 residues. Looked up from germline, CDR1 is WNHNN and CDR2 is SYGVQD (reference sequence). Trimming took off 0 bases at V and 3 bases at J, with 10 bases between the two ends. Here the CDR3 reads CASSESVSGTDTQYF. CDR3 DNA: TGCGCCAGCAGTGAGTCGGTTTCAGGGACAGATACGCAGTATTTT.

This chain connects TRBV9 to TRBJ2-1, with 8 bases lining up with TRBD2. V trimming: 0 bases; J trimming: 1 base; junction bases outside the gene matches: 3. CDR3 length: 16 amino acids. Germline loops: CDR1 SGDLS, CDR2 YYNGEE. The CDR3 DNA is TGTGCCAGCAGCGTAGCGGTAGCGGGATCCTACAATGAGCAGTTCTTC. This gives the protein CASSVAVAGSYNEQFF.

The chain carries TRBV5-1 and TRBJ2-1, with 15 bases fitting TRBD2. The germline gives CDR1 SGHRS, CDR2 YFSETQ. The CDR3 is made up of 19 amino acids. V gave up 3 bases and J gave up 1 base; unmatched junction bases: 8. CDR3 sequence (DNA): TGCGCCAGCAGCTGGGGACTAGCGGGAGGTGCCCAATCCTACAATGAGCAGTTCTTC. It specifies CASSWGLAGGAQSYNEQFF.

The chain recombines TRBV5-1 with TRBJ2-3; 9 bases fit TRBD2. Germline CDR1 SGHRS, CDR2 YFSETQ. Germline trimming cut 1 base from V and 5 bases from J; bases unmatched to any gene: 11. The CDR3 has 17 amino acids. This CDR3 is CASSLLSAGGPGDTQYF. In nucleotides, the CDR3 is TGCGCCAGCAGCTTGCTGTCTGCGGGAGGGCCTGGAGATACGCAGTATTTT.

V is TRBV13 and J is TRBJ1-2, with 12 bases that match TRBD1. Germline-derived CDR1 and CDR2 are PRHDT and FYEKMQ (reference sequence). V shed 2 bases, J shed 4 bases, and the junction held 14 bases outside the gene matches. The CDR3 runs to 19 residues. Written as DNA, the CDR3 is TGTGCCAGCAGCTTACTATCGGGACAGGGGGCCGAGAGGGGCTATGGCTACACCTTC. Encoded protein: CASSLLSGQGAERGYGYTF.